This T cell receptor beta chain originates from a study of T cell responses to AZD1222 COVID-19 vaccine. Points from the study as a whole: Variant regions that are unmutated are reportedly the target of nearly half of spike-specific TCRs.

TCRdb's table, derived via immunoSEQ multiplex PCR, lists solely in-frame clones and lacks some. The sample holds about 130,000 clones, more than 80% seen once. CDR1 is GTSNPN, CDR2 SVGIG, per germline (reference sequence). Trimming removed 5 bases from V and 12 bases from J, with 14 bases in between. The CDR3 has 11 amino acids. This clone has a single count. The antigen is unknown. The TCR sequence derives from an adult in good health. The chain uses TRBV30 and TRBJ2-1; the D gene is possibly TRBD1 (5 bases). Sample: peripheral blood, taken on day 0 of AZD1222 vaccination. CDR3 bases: TGTGCCTGGCAGGGATCTGCGTGGCAGTTCTTC. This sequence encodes CAWQGSAWQFF.